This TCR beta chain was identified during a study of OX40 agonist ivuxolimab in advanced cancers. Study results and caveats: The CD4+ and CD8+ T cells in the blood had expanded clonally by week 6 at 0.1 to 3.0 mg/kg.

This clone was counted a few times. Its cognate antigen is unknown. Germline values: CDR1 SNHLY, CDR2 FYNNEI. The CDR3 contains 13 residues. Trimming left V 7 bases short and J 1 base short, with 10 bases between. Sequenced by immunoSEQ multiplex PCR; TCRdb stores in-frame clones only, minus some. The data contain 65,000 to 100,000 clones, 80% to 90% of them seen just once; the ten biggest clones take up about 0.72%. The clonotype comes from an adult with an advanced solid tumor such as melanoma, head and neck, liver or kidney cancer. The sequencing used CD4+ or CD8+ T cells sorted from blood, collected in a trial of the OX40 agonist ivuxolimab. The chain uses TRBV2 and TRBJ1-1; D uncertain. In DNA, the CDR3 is TGTGCCAGCACCGGACGGGGGAACACTGAAGCTTTCTTT. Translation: CASTGRGNTEAFF. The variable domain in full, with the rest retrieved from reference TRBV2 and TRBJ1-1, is EPEVTQTPSHQVTQMGQEVILRCVPISNHLYFYWYRQILGQKVEFLVSFYNNEISEKSEIFDDQFSVERPDGSNFTLKIRSTKLEDSAMYFCASTGRGNTEAFFGQGTRLTVV.